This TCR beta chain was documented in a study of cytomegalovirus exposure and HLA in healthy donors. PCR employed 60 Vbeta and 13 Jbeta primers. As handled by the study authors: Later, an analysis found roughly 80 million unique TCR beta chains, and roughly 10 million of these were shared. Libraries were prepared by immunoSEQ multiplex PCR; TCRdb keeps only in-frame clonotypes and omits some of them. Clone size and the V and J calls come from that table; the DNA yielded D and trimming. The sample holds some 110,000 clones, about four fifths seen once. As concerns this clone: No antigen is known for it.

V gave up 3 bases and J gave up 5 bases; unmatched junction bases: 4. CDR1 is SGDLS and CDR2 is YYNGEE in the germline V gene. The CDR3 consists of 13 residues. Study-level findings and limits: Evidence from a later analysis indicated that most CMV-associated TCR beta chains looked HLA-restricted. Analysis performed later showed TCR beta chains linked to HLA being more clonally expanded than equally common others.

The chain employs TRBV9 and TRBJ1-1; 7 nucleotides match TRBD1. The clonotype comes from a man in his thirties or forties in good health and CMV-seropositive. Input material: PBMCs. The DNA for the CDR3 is TGTGCCAGCAGCGCGGTACAGGGGACTGAAGCTTTCTTT. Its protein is CASSAVQGTEAFF.